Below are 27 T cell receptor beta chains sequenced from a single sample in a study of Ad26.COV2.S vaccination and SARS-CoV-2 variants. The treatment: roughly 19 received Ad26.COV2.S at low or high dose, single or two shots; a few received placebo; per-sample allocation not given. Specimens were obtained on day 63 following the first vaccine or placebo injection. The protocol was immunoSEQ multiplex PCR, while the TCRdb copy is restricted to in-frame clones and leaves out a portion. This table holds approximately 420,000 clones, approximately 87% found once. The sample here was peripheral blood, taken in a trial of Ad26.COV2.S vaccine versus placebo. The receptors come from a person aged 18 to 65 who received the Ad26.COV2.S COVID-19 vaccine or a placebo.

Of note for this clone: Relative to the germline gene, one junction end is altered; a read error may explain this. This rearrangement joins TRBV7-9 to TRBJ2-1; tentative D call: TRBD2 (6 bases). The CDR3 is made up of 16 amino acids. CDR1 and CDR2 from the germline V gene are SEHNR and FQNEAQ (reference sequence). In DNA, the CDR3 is TGTGCCAGCAGCCTAGCGCCGGGACCAAACTACAATGAGCAGTTCTTC. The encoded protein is CASSLAPGPNYNEQFF.

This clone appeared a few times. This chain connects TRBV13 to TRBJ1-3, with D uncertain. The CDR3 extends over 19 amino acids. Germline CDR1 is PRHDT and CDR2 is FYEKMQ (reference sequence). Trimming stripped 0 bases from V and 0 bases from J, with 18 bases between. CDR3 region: CASSLGLVGQASSGNTIYF. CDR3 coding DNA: TGTGCCAGCAGCTTAGGCCTGGTAGGGCAGGCGAGCTCTGGAAACACCATATATTTT.

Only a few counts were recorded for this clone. As DNA, the CDR3 is TGTGCCAGCAGTTACTCCACAGGAGACCAAGAGACCCAGTACTTC. It codes for CASSYSTGDQETQYF. The V gene is TRBV6-6, the J gene TRBJ2-5; D possibly corresponds to TRBD1 (5 bases). Germline-derived CDR1 and CDR2 are MNHNY and SVGAGI (reference sequence). This CDR3 contains 15 residues. V was pared by 0 bases and J by 0 bases, with 8 bases between.

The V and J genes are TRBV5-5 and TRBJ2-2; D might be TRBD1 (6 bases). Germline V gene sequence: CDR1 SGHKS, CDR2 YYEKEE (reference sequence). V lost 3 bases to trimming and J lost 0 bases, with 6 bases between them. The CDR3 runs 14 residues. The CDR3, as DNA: TGTGCCAGCAGCTGGACAGCGAACACCGGGGAGCTGTTTTTT. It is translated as CASSWTANTGELFF.

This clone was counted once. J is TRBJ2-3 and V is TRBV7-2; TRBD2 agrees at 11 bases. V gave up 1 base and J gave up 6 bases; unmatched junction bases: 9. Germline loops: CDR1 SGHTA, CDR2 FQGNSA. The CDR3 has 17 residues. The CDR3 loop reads CASSLGVAGGPRDTQYF. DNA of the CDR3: TGTGCCAGCAGCTTAGGGGTAGCGGGGGGGCCACGGGATACGCAGTATTTT. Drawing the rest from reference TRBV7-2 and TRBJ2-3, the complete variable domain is GAGVSQSPSNKVTEKGKDVELRCDPISGHTALYWYRQSLGQGLEFLIYFQGNSAPDKSGLPSDRFSAERTGGSVSTLTIQRTQQEDSAVYLCASSLGVAGGPRDTQYFGPGTRLTVL.

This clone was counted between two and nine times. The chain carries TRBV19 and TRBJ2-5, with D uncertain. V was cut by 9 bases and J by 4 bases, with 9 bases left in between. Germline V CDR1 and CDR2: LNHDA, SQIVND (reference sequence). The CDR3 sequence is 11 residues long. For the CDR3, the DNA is TGTGCCAGCCAGGACCGAGAGACCCAGTACTTC. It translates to CASQDRETQYF.

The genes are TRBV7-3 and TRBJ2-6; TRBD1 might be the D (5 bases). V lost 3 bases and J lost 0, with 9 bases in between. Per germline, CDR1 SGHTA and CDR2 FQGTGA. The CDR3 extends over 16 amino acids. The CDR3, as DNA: TGTGCCAGCAGCTTCGACAGTTACTCTGGGGCCAACGTCCTGACTTTC. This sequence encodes CASSFDSYSGANVLTF.

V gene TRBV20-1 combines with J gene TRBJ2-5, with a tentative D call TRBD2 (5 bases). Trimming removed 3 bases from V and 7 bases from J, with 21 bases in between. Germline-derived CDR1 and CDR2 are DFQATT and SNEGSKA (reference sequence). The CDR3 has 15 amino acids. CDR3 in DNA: TGCAGTGCTAGTTCCCTAGCAATACAATTATGGACCCAGTACTTC. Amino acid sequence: CSASSLAIQLWTQYF.

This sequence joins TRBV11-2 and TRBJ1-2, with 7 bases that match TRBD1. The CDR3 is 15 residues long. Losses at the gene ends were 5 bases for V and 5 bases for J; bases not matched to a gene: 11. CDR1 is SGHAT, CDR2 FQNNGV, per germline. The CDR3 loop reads CASSVSGQQLYGYTF. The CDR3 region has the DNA TGTGCCAGCAGCGTCTCGGGACAGCAACTTTATGGCTACACCTTC.

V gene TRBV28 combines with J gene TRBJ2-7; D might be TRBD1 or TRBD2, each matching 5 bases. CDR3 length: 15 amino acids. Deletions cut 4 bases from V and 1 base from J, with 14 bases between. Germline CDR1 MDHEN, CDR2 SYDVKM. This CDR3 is CASSSSGADSYEQYF. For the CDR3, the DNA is TGTGCCAGCAGTTCTTCCGGGGCGGATTCCTACGAGCAGTACTTC.

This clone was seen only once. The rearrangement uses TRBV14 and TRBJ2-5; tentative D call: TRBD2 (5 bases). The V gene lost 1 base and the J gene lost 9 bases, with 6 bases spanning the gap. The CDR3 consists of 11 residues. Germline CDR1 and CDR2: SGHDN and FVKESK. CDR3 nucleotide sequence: TGTGCCAGCAGCCAAGGAGGGCCCCAGTACTTC. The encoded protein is CASSQGGPQYF.

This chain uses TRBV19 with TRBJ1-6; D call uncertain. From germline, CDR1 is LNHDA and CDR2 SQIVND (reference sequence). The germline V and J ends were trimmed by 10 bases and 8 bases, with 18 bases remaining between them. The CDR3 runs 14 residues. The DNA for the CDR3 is TGTGCCACCACGGTGGGAGGCACCGATTCACCCCTCCACTTT. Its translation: CATTVGGTDSPLHF.

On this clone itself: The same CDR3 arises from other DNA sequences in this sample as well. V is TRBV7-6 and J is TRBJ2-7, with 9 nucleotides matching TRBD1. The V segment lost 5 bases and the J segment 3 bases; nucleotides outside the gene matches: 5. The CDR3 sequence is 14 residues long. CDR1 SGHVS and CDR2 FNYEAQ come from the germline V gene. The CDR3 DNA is TGTGCCAGCAGCCTGGGACAGGGAGACTACGAGCAGTACTTC. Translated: CASSLGQGDYEQYF. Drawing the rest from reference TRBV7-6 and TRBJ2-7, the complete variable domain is GAGVSQSPRYKVTKRGQDVALRCDPISGHVSLYWYRQALGQGPEFLTYFNYEAQQDKSGLPNDRFSAERPEGSISTLTIQRTEQRDSAMYRCASSLGQGDYEQYFGPGTRLTVT.

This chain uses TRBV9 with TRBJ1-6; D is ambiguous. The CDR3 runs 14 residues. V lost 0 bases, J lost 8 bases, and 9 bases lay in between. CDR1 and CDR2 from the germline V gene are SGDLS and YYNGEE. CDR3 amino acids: CASSVALADSPLHF. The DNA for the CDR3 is TGTGCCAGCAGCGTAGCTTTGGCCGATTCACCCCTCCACTTT.

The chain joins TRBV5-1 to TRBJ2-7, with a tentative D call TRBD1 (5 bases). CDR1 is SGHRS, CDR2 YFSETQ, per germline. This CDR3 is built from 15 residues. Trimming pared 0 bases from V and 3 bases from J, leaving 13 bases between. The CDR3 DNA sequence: TGCGCCAGCAGCTTGGATGCAGGGCCAAACTACGAGCAGTACTTC. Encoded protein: CASSLDAGPNYEQYF.

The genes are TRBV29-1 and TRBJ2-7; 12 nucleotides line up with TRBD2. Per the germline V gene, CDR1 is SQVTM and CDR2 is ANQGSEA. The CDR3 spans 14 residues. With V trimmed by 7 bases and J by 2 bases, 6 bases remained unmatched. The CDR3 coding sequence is TGCAGCGCTCGACTAGCGGGGGCCACCTACGAGCAGTACTTC. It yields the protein CSARLAGATYEQYF.

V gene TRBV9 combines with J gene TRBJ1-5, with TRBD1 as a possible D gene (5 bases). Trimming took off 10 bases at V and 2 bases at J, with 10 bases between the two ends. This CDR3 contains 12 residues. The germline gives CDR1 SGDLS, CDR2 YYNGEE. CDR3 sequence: CAGGLGNQPQHF. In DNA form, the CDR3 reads TGTGCCGGGGGTCTGGGCAATCAGCCCCAGCATTTT.

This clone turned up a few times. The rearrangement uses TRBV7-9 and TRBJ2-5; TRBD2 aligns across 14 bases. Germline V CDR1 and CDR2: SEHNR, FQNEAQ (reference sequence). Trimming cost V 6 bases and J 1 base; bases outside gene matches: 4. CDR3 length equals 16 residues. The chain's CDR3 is CASSWTSGGTQETQYF. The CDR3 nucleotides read TGTGCCAGCAGTTGGACTAGCGGGGGGACCCAAGAGACCCAGTACTTC. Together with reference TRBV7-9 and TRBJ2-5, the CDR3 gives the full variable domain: DTGVSQNPRHKITKRGQNVTFRCDPISEHNRLYWYRQTLGQGPEFLTYFQNEAQLEKSRLLSDRFSAERPKGSFSTLEIQRTEQGDSAMYLCASSWTSGGTQETQYFGPGTRLLVL.

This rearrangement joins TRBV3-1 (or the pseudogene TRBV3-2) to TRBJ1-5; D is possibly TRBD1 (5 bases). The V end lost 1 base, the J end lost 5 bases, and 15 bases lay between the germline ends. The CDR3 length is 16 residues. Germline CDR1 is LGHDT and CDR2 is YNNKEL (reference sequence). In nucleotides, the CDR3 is TGTGCCAGCAGCCAAGGGCGGGGCCCCGGGGATCAGCCCCAGCATTTT. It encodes CASSQGRGPGDQPQHF.

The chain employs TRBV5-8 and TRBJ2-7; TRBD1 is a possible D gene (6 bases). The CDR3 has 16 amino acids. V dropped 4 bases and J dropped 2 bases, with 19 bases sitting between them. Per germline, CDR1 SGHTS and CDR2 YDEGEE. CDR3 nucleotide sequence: TGTGCCAGCAGCATCCTCAGGGGCCGGGGAACCTACGAGCAGTACTTC. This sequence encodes CASSILRGRGTYEQYF.

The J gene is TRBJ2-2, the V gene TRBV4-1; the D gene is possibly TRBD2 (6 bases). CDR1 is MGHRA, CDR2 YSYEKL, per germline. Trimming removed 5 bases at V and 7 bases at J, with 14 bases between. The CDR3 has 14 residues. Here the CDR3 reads CASSLGPAGGELFF. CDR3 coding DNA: TGCGCCAGCAGCTTGGGGCCAGCGGGCGGGGAGCTGTTTTTT.

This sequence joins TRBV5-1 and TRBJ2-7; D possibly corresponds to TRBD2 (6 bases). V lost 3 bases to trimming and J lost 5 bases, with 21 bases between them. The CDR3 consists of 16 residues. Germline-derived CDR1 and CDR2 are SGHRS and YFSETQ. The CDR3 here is CASSWDLSSGWNEQYF. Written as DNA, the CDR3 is TGCGCCAGCAGCTGGGACTTGAGCAGCGGTTGGAACGAGCAGTACTTC.

Written as DNA, the CDR3 is TGTGCCATCGAGGACCAATACAATGAGCAGTTCTTC. Its protein product is CAIEDQYNEQFF. The chain uses TRBV10-3 and TRBJ2-1; D unresolved. The length of the CDR3 is 12 residues. Germline V gene sequence: CDR1 ENHRY, CDR2 SYGVKD. V lost 8 bases to trimming and J lost 4 bases, with 9 bases between them.

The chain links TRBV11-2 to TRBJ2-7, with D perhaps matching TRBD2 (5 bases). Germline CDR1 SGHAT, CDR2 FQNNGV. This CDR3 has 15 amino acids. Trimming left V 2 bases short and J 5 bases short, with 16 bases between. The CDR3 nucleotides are TGTGCCAGCAGCTTACAGTCACGGGATCATGACGAGCAGTACTTC. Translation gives CASSLQSRDHDEQYF.

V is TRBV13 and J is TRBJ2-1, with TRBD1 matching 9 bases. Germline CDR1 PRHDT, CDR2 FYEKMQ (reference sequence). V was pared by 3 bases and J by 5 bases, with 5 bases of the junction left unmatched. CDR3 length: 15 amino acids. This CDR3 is CASSFRTGEHNEQFF. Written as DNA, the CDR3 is TGTGCCAGCAGCTTCCGGACAGGGGAGCACAATGAGCAGTTCTTC. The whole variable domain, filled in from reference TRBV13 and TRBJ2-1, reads AAGVIQSPRHLIKEKRETATLKCYPIPRHDTVYWYQQGPGQDPQFLISFYEKMQSDKGSIPDRFSAQQFSDYHSELNMSSLELGDSALYFCASSFRTGEHNEQFFGPGTRLTVL.

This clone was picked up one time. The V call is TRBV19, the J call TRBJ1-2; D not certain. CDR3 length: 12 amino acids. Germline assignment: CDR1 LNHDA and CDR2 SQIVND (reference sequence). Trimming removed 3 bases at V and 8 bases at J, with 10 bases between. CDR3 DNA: TGTGCCAGTAGTATCGATCGAAAAGGCTACACCTTC. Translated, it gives CASSIDRKGYTF.

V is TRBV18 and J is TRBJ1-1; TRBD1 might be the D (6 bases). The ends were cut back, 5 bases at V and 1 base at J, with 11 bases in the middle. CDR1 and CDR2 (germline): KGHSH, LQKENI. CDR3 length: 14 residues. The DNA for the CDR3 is TGTGCCAGCTCAGGGGACACCGGGAACACTGAAGCTTTCTTT. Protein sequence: CASSGDTGNTEAFF.